The following is a T cell receptor beta chain sequence with its context. CDR3 length: 15 amino acids. V lost 6 bases to trimming and J lost 3 bases, with 16 bases between them. Looked up from germline, CDR1 is SGHVS and CDR2 is FNYEAQ. In the study's own analysis: Reference gene primer amplification gave nucleated cell count estimates. The table came from immunoSEQ multiplex PCR; TCRdb's copy has only in-frame clones and leaves some out. The V and J calls and clone size come from that table; D and trimming were worked out from the DNA. The table includes some 75,000 clones, about 76% detected once. The record originates from a study of blood T cell repertoires in COVID-19. Turning to the study itself: Acute and convalescent COVID-19 specimens originated in the United States, Italy and Spain. Nucleic acid was either cDNA or gDNA, and it came from T cells, B-cell-depleted T cells, or PBMCs.

This TCR was sampled from a woman of 80 years or more with active or convalescent COVID-19. Sequencing used peripheral blood. This chain joins TRBV7-6 and TRBJ2-3; possible D gene TRBD2, 5 bases. CDR3 sequence (DNA): TGTGCCAGCAGGGTGACCCTAGCCGTAACAGATACGCAGTATTTT. Translation: CASRVTLAVTDTQYF.